The entry below gives a single T cell receptor beta chain sequence along with its context. Participants, about 18 to 89 years old, spanned approximately 26 US areas. Each participant's cohort was designated according to participant-reported clinical history. Original data processing: Quantification of nucleated cells was approximated via reference gene primer amplification. Some clones are missing from TCRdb's copy, which holds only in-frame ones; the method was immunoSEQ multiplex PCR. The D gene and trimming were derived from the DNA, and the V and J assignments and clone size from that table. Among roughly 300,000 clones listed, 85% were seen once. V was cut by 2 bases and J by 7 bases, with 18 bases left in between. The CDR3 runs to 16 residues. CDR1 and CDR2 (germline): MGHRA, YSYEKL. This entry belongs to a study of blood T cell repertoires in COVID-19.

V usage is TRBV4-1 and J usage is TRBJ2-1; TRBD1 might be the D (6 bases). The sequence derives from a woman in her fifties or sixties who had recovered from COVID-19. What was sequenced was PBMCs or T cells enriched from blood (not recorded which). DNA of the CDR3: TGCGCCAGCAGCCAACCGCAGGGGTTGTTGCGGAATGAGCAGTTCTTC. Amino acid sequence: CASSQPQGLLRNEQFF.